This T cell receptor beta chain was captured in a study of CD8 T cells in Susac syndrome. Trimming removed 4 bases at V and 7 bases at J, with 17 bases between. This CDR3 is built from 15 residues. Germline V gives CDR1 LGHDT, CDR2 YNNKEL (reference sequence). It was with random hexamers that about 0.45 to 1 ug RNA was reverse transcribed. TCRdb ran MiXCR on the immunoSEQ multiplex PCR reads and lists one entry per CDR3 protein. The sample lists 250,000 or so distinct CDR3 sequences; just over 90% were seen once. Sequencing of TCR beta was performed on blood CD8+ and CD4+ T cells. The study used treatment-naive patients who had stable or active relapsing-remitting disease as multiple sclerosis controls.

Sequencing was done on a sample of CD4+ T cells from PBMCs. This sequence joins TRBV3-1 and TRBJ1-5; D may be TRBD1 (6 bases). The sequence was obtained from a human donor with multiple sclerosis. The CDR3 protein is CASSPSGTRGQPQHF. The CDR3 nucleotides read TGTGCCAGCAGCCCCTCTGGGACAAGGGGCCAGCCCCAGCATTTT.